One and the same sample provided the 5 T cell receptor beta chains below, sequenced in a study of brain T cells in children with intractable seizures. The time point: blood from clinic visit 5 months post-surgery; TSC patient then seizure free. Data came from immunoSEQ multiplex PCR; TCRdb stores just in-frame clones and leaves some out. The sample gives a few hundred thousand clones, over 90% of which show up once; roughly 6% is in the top ten. The sequencing here drew on peripheral blood, taken roughly 5 months after surgery. Receptor source: a boy younger than two with tuberous sclerosis and intractable seizures.

V and J are TRBV5-1 and TRBJ2-5; a weak D match, TRBD2 (6 bases). The CDR3 is 14 residues long. Trimming took off 2 bases at V and 5 bases at J, with 13 bases between the two ends. CDR1 and CDR2 from the germline V gene are SGHRS and YFSETQ. CDR3 nucleotides: TGCGCCAGCAGCTTCGCAGGAGGGATGGAGACCCAGTACTTC. Translating it yields CASSFAGGMETQYF. The full variable domain, its missing parts supplied by reference TRBV5-1 and TRBJ2-5, is KAGVTQTPRYLIKTRGQQVTLSCSPISGHRSVSWYQQTPGQGLQFLFEYFSETQRNKGNFPGRFSGRQFSNSRSEMNVSTLELGDSALYLCASSFAGGMETQYFGPGTRLLVL.

The CDR3 nucleotides are TGTGCCAGCAGCTTAAGTACGGTCAGGCTCAATCAGCCCCAGCATTTT. As protein: CASSLSTVRLNQPQHF. The chain has TRBV7-9 and TRBJ1-5; D is undetermined. The CDR3 has 16 amino acids. Trimming removed 2 bases at V and 3 bases at J, with 14 bases between. Germline loops: CDR1 SEHNR, CDR2 FQNEAQ (reference sequence). The variable domain in full, with the rest retrieved from reference TRBV7-9 and TRBJ1-5, is DTGVSQNPRHKITKRGQNVTFRCDPISEHNRLYWYRQTLGQGPEFLTYFQNEAQLEKSRLLSDRFSAERPKGSFSTLEIQRTEQGDSAMYLCASSLSTVRLNQPQHFGDGTRLSIL.

The rearrangement joins TRBV5-5 to TRBJ2-7; no firm D call. V gave up 4 bases and J gave up 0 bases, with 14 bases separating them. The CDR3 consists of 15 residues. Germline CDR1 SGHKS, CDR2 YYEKEE (reference sequence). The CDR3: CASSPVIPASYEQYF. CDR3 sequence (DNA): TGTGCCAGCAGCCCCGTAATCCCAGCCTCCTACGAGCAGTACTTC.

This chain connects TRBV7-2 to TRBJ2-7; 7 bases map to TRBD1. In germline, CDR1 is SGHTA, CDR2 FQGNSA. The CDR3 totals 16 residues. V was clipped by 5 bases and J by 3 bases; unmatched bases: 13. In DNA form, the CDR3 reads TGTGCCAGCAGCCATTCGGACAGGACTCCCATCTACGAGCAGTACTTC. Amino acid sequence: CASSHSDRTPIYEQYF.

The DNA for the CDR3 is TGCGCCAGCAGCCCAGGACTAGACTTTGATTATACGCAGTATTTT. It is translated as CASSPGLDFDYTQYF. The rearrangement joins TRBV4-1 to TRBJ2-3, with TRBD2 matching over 7 bases. The CDR3 has 15 residues. In germline, CDR1 is MGHRA, CDR2 YSYEKL. V trimming: 4 bases; J trimming: 7 bases; junction bases outside the gene matches: 11.